This TCR beta chain was found in a study of T cell repertoires in cytomegalovirus infection. Study-level background: Public TCR beta signatures were indicative of both CMV infection and a matching HLA type.

TCRdb redid the calling of the reads with MiXCR, one entry per CDR3 protein. The table has some 900,000 distinct CDR3 sequences, about 31% seen once. This CDR3 region has 14 residues. After removal of 5 bases from V and 3 bases from J, the junction contained 4 bases not matched to a gene. Germline-derived CDR1 and CDR2 are ENHRY and SYGVKD. Regarding this clonotype: The antigen remains undetermined.

The source is a human donor in good health (CMV status not recorded). Some clones in this sample may be carry-over from other donors' samples. The input for sequencing was cultured CD8+ T cells from PBMCs, taken from culture after CMV antigen stimulation. The rearrangement links TRBV10-3 to TRBJ2-3; 8 nucleotides agree with TRBD2. CDR3 in DNA: TGTGCCATCAGTCTCGGCGGGGGGACAGATACGCAGTATTTT. It is translated as CAISLGGGTDTQYF.